This note documents a single T cell receptor (beta chain) sequence. The repertoire was sequenced with immunoSEQ multiplex PCR; TCRdb's copy has only in-frame clones and lacks some. The sample gives 65,000 to 95,000 clones, around 91% of which show up once; around 2% is in the top ten. The length of the CDR3 is 11 residues. Germline V lookup: CDR1 DFQATT, CDR2 SNEGSKA (reference sequence). With 5 bases clipped from V and 8 bases from J, the junction kept 5 bases outside the gene matches. These data belong to a study of T cell changes during pregnancy in multiple sclerosis. The chain joins TRBV20-1 to TRBJ1-2; 7 bases line up with TRBD1. The material was peripheral blood, obtained before pregnancy. The clonotype was recovered from a female donor with multiple sclerosis, enrolled in a pregnancy study. This CDR3 is CSAPTGSGYTF. CDR3 DNA: TGCAGTGCTCCGACAGGGAGCGGCTACACCTTC.